Below are 8 T cell receptor beta chains sequenced from a single sample in a study of radiation and T cells in renal cell carcinoma. Clones were read by immunoSEQ multiplex PCR, and TCRdb kept only the in-frame ones, dropping some. The table records 150,000 or so clones, less than 90% of them present only once. The time point denotes: baseline pretreatment blood. The treatment is: 15 Gy SBRT to primary tumor, nephrectomy 4 weeks later. This specimen was blood, taken from a patient whose treatment included radiotherapy and nephrectomy. These TCRs come from a woman between 65 and 79 years old with renal cell carcinoma.

The chain recombines TRBV4-3 with TRBJ2-7; D unresolved. Per the germline V gene, CDR1 is LGHNA and CDR2 is YSLEER. There are 13 residues in the CDR3. V was shortened by 3 bases and J by 6 bases, with 12 bases between the two germline ends. The CDR3 is CASSQNSFREQYF. CDR3 nucleotides: TGCGCCAGCAGCCAGAATTCGTTCCGCGAGCAGTACTTC.

This chain uses TRBV7-9 with TRBJ2-7; 9 bases agree with TRBD1. The ends lost 7 bases at V and 4 bases at J; junction bases unmatched: 14. CDR1 is SEHNR and CDR2 is FQNEAQ in the germline V gene (reference sequence). CDR3 length: 16 amino acids. CDR3 protein: CASTPTPGQGVYEQYF. DNA of the CDR3: TGTGCCAGCACCCCCACTCCGGGACAGGGCGTTTACGAGCAGTACTTC.

The chain has TRBV7-2 and TRBJ1-1; D unresolved. Germline V gene lookup returns CDR1 SGHTA and CDR2 FQGNSA. V lost 3 bases and J 4 bases, leaving 6 bases between the germline ends. The CDR3 length is 12 residues. CDR3 nucleotide sequence: TGTGCCAGCAGCTTTTCAGTCACTGAAGCTTTCTTT. This gives the protein CASSFSVTEAFF.

This rearrangement joins TRBV15 to TRBJ2-3; no definite D call. V lost 6 bases and J 0 bases, leaving 13 bases between the germline ends. The length of the CDR3 is 15 residues. Germline V gene data show CDR1 as LNHNV and CDR2 as YYDKDF (reference sequence). As DNA, the CDR3 is TGTGCCACCAGGAGCCCCGCGGCTAGCACAGATACGCAGTATTTT. It translates to CATRSPAASTDTQYF. The full variable domain, rest sourced from reference TRBV15 and TRBJ2-3, is DAMVIQNPRYQVTQFGKPVTLSCSQTLNHNVMYWYQQKSSQAPKLLFHYYDKDFNNEADTPDNFQSRRPNTSFCFLDIRSPGLGDTAMYLCATRSPAASTDTQYFGPGTRLTVL.

The chain has TRBV23-1 and TRBJ1-4, with D possibly TRBD1 on 5 matching bases. TRBV23-1 is assigned to the ORF class and has an uncertain function. The V gene lost 1 base and the J gene lost 3 bases, with 15 bases spanning the gap. This CDR3 has 17 residues. CDR3 DNA: TGCGCCAGCAGTCAATTAGGACAAGGGGATTCTAATGAAAAACTGTTTTTT. It encodes CASSQLGQGDSNEKLFF.

This chain links TRBV5-6 with TRBJ2-7, with 7 bases lining up with TRBD1. Per the germline V gene, CDR1 is SGHDT and CDR2 is YYEEEE. The CDR3 spans 13 residues. Germline trimming cut 4 bases from V and 2 bases from J; bases unmatched to any gene: 3. The CDR3 nucleotides read TGTGCCAGCAGCGTTGACAGGGCCTACGAGCAGTACTTC. It specifies CASSVDRAYEQYF. Looking up the rest from reference TRBV5-6 and TRBJ2-7 gives the full variable domain: DAGVTQSPTHLIKTRGQQVTLRCSPKSGHDTVSWYQQALGQGPQFIFQYYEEEERQRGNFPDRFSGHQFPNYSSELNVNALLLGDSALYLCASSVDRAYEQYFGPGTRLTVT.

This sequence joins TRBV27 and TRBJ2-5; D is perhaps TRBD1 or TRBD2 (6 bases each). The CDR3 spans 12 residues. The ends were cut back, 6 bases at V and 5 bases at J, with 10 bases in the middle. The germline V gene has CDR1 MNHEY and CDR2 SMNVEV (reference sequence). The DNA for the CDR3 is TGTGCCAGCAGACAGGGAGGCGAGACCCAGTACTTC. It codes for CASRQGGETQYF.

This clone appeared a single time. The chain employs TRBV7-2 and TRBJ2-1, with 8 bases lining up with TRBD1. There are 14 residues in the CDR3. Germline V gives CDR1 SGHTA, CDR2 FQGNSA. The J segment lost 3 bases and the V segment lost 4 bases, leaving 2 bases of the junction unmatched. CDR3 in DNA: TGTGCCAGCAGCTCCAGGGGGCACTACAATGAGCAGTTCTTC. Translation gives CASSSRGHYNEQFF.